This T cell receptor beta chain is from a study of cytomegalovirus exposure and HLA in healthy donors. Study outcomes and limitations: In vitro checks showed that three CMV-associated chains really do target CMV antigens.

In germline, CDR1 is KGHSH, CDR2 LQKENI. The CDR3 runs to 13 residues. V lost 3 bases to trimming and J lost 0 bases, with 3 bases between them. To note about this clone: Its target is not known.

Profiling relied on immunoSEQ multiplex PCR, and the TCRdb table lists in-frame clones only, not all of them. The repertoire holds some 170,000 clones, with less than 90% as singletons. V is TRBV18 and J is TRBJ2-1; D is uncertain. Sequences were obtained from PBMCs. The receptor was derived from a woman younger than 35 in good health and CMV-seronegative. DNA of the CDR3: TGTGCCAGCTCACCCAGCTCCTACAATGAGCAGTTCTTC. Encoded protein: CASSPSSYNEQFF.